These T cell receptor beta chains were read from a single sample in a study of T-cell reconstitution after alpha-beta-depleted transplantation in children. From the PCR reads, TCRdb called clonotypes with MiXCR, one entry per CDR3 protein. The table lists roughly 490,000 distinct CDR3 sequences, approximately 10% of them singletons. The source material was PBMCs, mostly from graft donor cells, sampled 180 days after TCRalphabeta/CD19-depleted stem cell transplant. Every receptor here comes from a female patient between 2 and 15 years old who had a stem cell transplant for aplastic anemia, so the T cells may come from the graft donor. Each CDR3 is given with its conserved first and last residue. A D gene is named only where the DNA matches it firmly. Size values are once, few and many counts, or a class for expanded clones, and some rows have none.

V gene	D gene	J gene	clone size	CDR3 DNA	CDR3 protein
TRBV5-1	TRBD2	TRBJ2-1	-	TGCGCCAGCAGCTTAGCGGGAGGGCAGGATGAGCAGTTCTTC	CASSLAGGQDEQFF
TRBV7-2	-	TRBJ1-2	-	TGTGCCAGCAGCTACGTGATAACTGGATATGGCTACACCTTC	CASSYVITGYGYTF
TRBV6-2/TRBV6-3	-	TRBJ2-1	few	TGTGCCAGCAGTTTACGACTGCTCTCCTCCTACAATGAGCAGTTCTTC	CASSLRLLSSYNEQFF
TRBV12-5	TRBD1	TRBJ1-1	-	TGTGCTAGTGGTTTTGGGACAGGGGGCACTGAAGCTTTCTTT	CASGFGTGGTEAFF
TRBV9	TRBD1	TRBJ2-5	many	TGTGCCAGCAGCATCGGACAGGGGGCTAGGGAGACCCAGTACTTC	CASSIGQGARETQYF
TRBV28	-	TRBJ2-7	many	TGTGCCAGCAGTTCGGAACTCTCCCGACCCCGATATTACGAGCAGTACTTC	CASSSELSRPRYYEQYF
TRBV5-4	-	TRBJ2-7	few	TGTGCCAGCAGCCCGGACCTCCTCACCTACGAGCAGTACTTC	CASSPDLLTYEQYF
TRBV30	-	TRBJ1-1	few	TGTGCCTGGAGCAACCGCGGTCCCAGGACTATGAACACTGAAGCTTTCTTT	CAWSNRGPRTMNTEAFF
TRBV4-1	-	TRBJ1-5	-	TGCGCCAGCAGCCAAGAATGGGGAAGGAGCAATCAGCCCCAGCATTTT	CASSQEWGRSNQPQHF
TRBV28	-	TRBJ2-7	few	TGTGCCAGCAGTGACGACATCTACGAGCAGTACTTC	CASSDDIYEQYF